This T cell receptor (beta chain) is drawn from a study of shared clonotypes between healthy human individuals. For each subset, genomic DNA was distributed in equal portions over several immunoSEQ plates. Using immunoSEQ multiplex PCR, the repertoire was profiled, and TCRdb retains in-frame clones only, with some absent. The sample consists of roughly 680,000 clones, approximately 72% of them appearing once. Broader study findings: In general, naive subsets displayed greater estimated richness than memory subsets did.

V gave up 0 bases and J gave up 4 bases, with 6 bases separating them. CDR1 and CDR2 (germline): SGHNT, YENEEA. There are 14 residues in the CDR3. This clone was recorded only once. As yet, its antigen is unknown. The specimen was memory CD4+ T cells sorted from blood. Stated subset: CD45RA-negative fraction. The sequence was obtained from a woman younger than 45 in good health. The chain uses TRBV11-3 and TRBJ2-2; D may be TRBD2 (6 bases). The CDR3 DNA is TGTGCCAGCAGCTTAGACGGGAGCACCGGGGAGCTGTTTTTT. It translates to CASSLDGSTGELFF.